This TCR beta chain was obtained from a study of T cell repertoires in cytomegalovirus infection. Turning to the study itself: Recently identified HLA-C-restricted CMV epitopes were among the peptides used. Study-level points and caveats: CMV-specific HLA-C-restricted TCR beta clonotypes dominated the ex vivo response.

About this clonotype itself: Its antigen is not known.

The V segment lost 4 bases and the J segment 3 bases; nucleotides outside the gene matches: 2. The CDR3 runs 15 residues. The germline gives CDR1 SGDLS, CDR2 YYNGEE. TCRdb re-derived calls from the reads in MiXCR, one entry per CDR3 protein. The repertoire holds fewer than 1,000,000 distinct CDR3 sequences, with about a third as singletons. V is TRBV9 and J is TRBJ2-3, with TRBD2 matching over 13 bases. This specimen was cultured CD8+ T cells from PBMCs, taken from culture after CMV antigen stimulation. This sequence originates from a human donor in good health (CMV status not recorded). Some clones in this sample may be carry-over from other donors' samples. CDR3 DNA sequence: TGTGCCAGCAGCACTAGCGGGGGGGAAACAGATACGCAGTATTTT. It encodes CASSTSGGETDTQYF.